Included here is one T cell receptor (beta chain) sequence, with context. The data were obtained in a study of shared T cell receptors in the human thymus. The assay was immunoSEQ multiplex PCR, and TCRdb's table has in-frame clones only and misses some. The profile shows about 540,000 clones, around 78% of them singletons. Trimming stripped 0 bases from V and 4 bases from J, with 13 bases between. The CDR3 contains 16 residues. CDR1 is LNHNV and CDR2 is YYDKDF in the germline V gene (reference sequence). This same sample was also taken into another study, of human thymus T cells. As reported in that work: Infants served as donors; they were healthy and Finnish and were having corrective surgery for congenital heart defects. The thymus tissue came from resections taken during corrective heart surgery. There were highly overlapping thymic repertoires among unrelated individuals, as related research reported.

Sequencing was performed on thymocytes. This receptor was taken from a boy under two years old with a congenital heart defect. The genes are TRBV15 and TRBJ1-3, with D possibly being TRBD1 (5 bases). CDR3 sequence reads: CATSRDGPRGGNTIYF. CDR3 in DNA: TGTGCCACCAGCAGAGATGGGCCCCGGGGGGGAAACACCATATATTTT.